The rows below give T cell receptor beta chains drawn from one sample of a study of T-cell reconstitution after alpha-beta-depleted transplantation in children. TCRdb reanalysed the PCR reads using MiXCR and keeps one entry per CDR3 protein. The sample holds 750,000 to 950,000 distinct CDR3 sequences, roughly 16% seen once. The starting material was PBMCs, mostly from graft donor cells, obtained 360 days after TCRalphabeta/CD19-depleted stem cell transplant. Receptors were obtained from a male patient aged 10-17 years who had a stem cell transplant for acute lymphoblastic leukemia, so the T cells may come from the graft donor. Each CDR3 is given with its conserved first and last residue. A D gene is named only where the DNA matches it firmly. Expanded clones are given a class, and other clones once, few, many or no size at all.

clone_size,d_call,v_call,j_call,cdr3_nt,cdr3_aa
few,TRBD1,TRBV6-6,TRBJ1-2,TGTGCCAGCAGTCCTACAGGGGATGGTGGCTACACCTTC,CASSPTGDGGYTF
-,TRBD1,TRBV2,TRBJ1-5,TGTGCCAGCAGTGGGACAGGAATTTATAGCAATCAGCCCCAGCATTTT,CASSGTGIYSNQPQHF
-,-,TRBV27,TRBJ1-6,TGTGCCAGCAGTCCGGGACGTTTACGAAATTCACCCCTCCACTTT,CASSPGRLRNSPLHF
-,-,TRBV29-1,TRBJ2-7,TGCAGCGTTTATCCCGCGCAGGCCCCCTACGAGCAGTACTTC,CSVYPAQAPYEQYF
few,TRBD2,TRBV15,TRBJ2-5,TGTGCCACCAGCTCACGAAAGAGGGGCCTAGCGGGGTTCCAAGAGACCCAGTACTTC,CATSSRKRGLAGFQETQYF
-,TRBD2,TRBV3-1,TRBJ2-1,TGTGCCAGCAGCCAAGGACGGCTAGCGGGAAACAATGAGCAGTTCTTC,CASSQGRLAGNNEQFF
-,-,TRBV5-1,TRBJ2-2,TGCGCCAGCAGCTCCGACCCGAACACCGGGGAGCTGTTTTTT,CASSSDPNTGELFF
-,-,TRBV6-1,TRBJ2-1,TGTGCCAGCAAAGACGACGACTCTTACAATGAGCAGTTCTTC,CASKDDDSYNEQFF
few,-,TRBV3-1,TRBJ2-5,TGTGCCAGCAGCCAATCGTCCCAAGAGACCCAGTACTTC,CASSQSSQETQYF
many,TRBD2,TRBV20-1,TRBJ2-1,TGCAGTGCCCCACCCCAACGGGAGGGGTACAATGAGCAGTTCTTC,CSAPPQREGYNEQFF
-,TRBD2,TRBV4-2,TRBJ2-1,TGTGCCAGCAGCCAAGCGACTAGCGGGTGGGACAATGAGCAGTTCTTC,CASSQATSGWDNEQFF
-,TRBD2,TRBV4-1,TRBJ2-7,TGCGCCAGCAGCCGCGGACTAGCGGGAGGGAACGAGCAGTACTTC,CASSRGLAGGNEQYF